The 13 T cell receptor beta chains in this list originate from one sample, sequenced in a study of PD-L1 blockade in urothelial cancer. Repertoires were generated with immunoSEQ multiplex PCR, while TCRdb's copy carries only in-frame clones and drops some. The sample contains about 29,000 clones, more than 70% of which appear only once. This specimen was PBMCs, taken around atezolizumab (anti-PD-L1) treatment. Source of these receptors: a man aged 50 to 59 with urothelial cancer.

The rearrangement uses TRBV11-2 and TRBJ1-2; D is unclear. Germline V CDR1 and CDR2: SGHAT, FQNNGV. The CDR3 length is 12 residues. Trimming took off 5 bases at V and 7 bases at J, with 11 bases between the two ends. The DNA for the CDR3 is TGTGCCAGCAGCCCGCGGGGAGGTGGCTACACCTTC. Translated: CASSPRGGGYTF.

The CDR3 nucleotides read TGCAGCGCTGAGGAGGGTTATGGCTACACCTTC. Its protein product is CSAEEGYGYTF. This chain links TRBV29-1 with TRBJ1-2; D remains unclear. Germline CDR1 and CDR2: SQVTM and ANQGSEA. Trimming stripped 7 bases from V and 5 bases from J, with 11 bases between. This CDR3 is 11 amino acids long.

The J gene is TRBJ1-5, the V gene TRBV7-2, with 8 bases that match TRBD1. Trimming at V came to 1 base and at J to 4 bases, leaving 12 bases not matched to a gene. The CDR3 covers 18 residues. Germline CDR1 is SGHTA and CDR2 is FQGNSA. The CDR3 protein is CASSLGLAGQGKNQPQHF. The CDR3 DNA sequence: TGTGCCAGCAGCTTAGGGCTGGCTGGACAGGGTAAAAATCAGCCCCAGCATTTT. The whole variable domain, filled in from reference TRBV7-2 and TRBJ1-5, reads GAGVSQSPSNKVTEKGKDVELRCDPISGHTALYWYRQSLGQGLEFLIYFQGNSAPDKSGLPSDRFSAERTGGSVSTLTIQRTQQEDSAVYLCASSLGLAGQGKNQPQHFGDGTRLSIL.

In its sample, this clone was seen once. This chain uses TRBV9 with TRBJ2-7, with TRBD1 matching 7 bases. The CDR3 totals 15 residues. Germline trimming cut 0 bases from V and 1 base from J; bases unmatched to any gene: 4. Germline V lookup: CDR1 SGDLS, CDR2 YYNGEE. The DNA of the CDR3 is TGTGCCAGCAGCGTAGCTGGGACAGTATCCTACGAGCAGTACTTC. Protein product: CASSVAGTVSYEQYF.

This sequence joins TRBV5-4 and TRBJ2-5; possible D gene TRBD2, 5 bases. Germline CDR1 is SGHNT and CDR2 is YYREEE (reference sequence). This CDR3 spans 14 amino acids. Between the trimmed V and J ends, which lost 4 bases and 2 bases, there was a span of 12 bases. The CDR3 DNA reads as TGTGCCAGCAGCAAGGGAGCGGATCAAGAGACCCAGTACTTC. Encoded protein: CASSKGADQETQYF.

V gene TRBV4-3 combines with J gene TRBJ2-7; a weak D match, TRBD1 (6 bases). Per germline, CDR1 LGHNA and CDR2 YSLEER. V dropped 0 bases and J dropped 1 base, with 13 bases sitting between them. The CDR3 runs to 16 residues. The CDR3 sequence is CASSQDLGTPSYEQYF. CDR3 coding DNA: TGCGCCAGCAGCCAAGATTTAGGGACACCATCCTACGAGCAGTACTTC.

The chain couples TRBV5-4 to TRBJ2-7; a weak D match, TRBD2 (5 bases). The CDR3 is 14 residues long. In germline, CDR1 is SGHNT, CDR2 YYREEE (reference sequence). Trimming pared 4 bases from V and 3 bases from J, leaving 14 bases between. Here the CDR3 reads CASSPDLGGYEQYF. The CDR3 bases are TGTGCCAGCAGCCCCGACCTAGGAGGCTACGAGCAGTACTTC.

This clone was observed a single time. This chain links TRBV5-4 with TRBJ1-3; D not resolved. V lost 3 bases and J lost 4, with 5 bases in between. Germline loops: CDR1 SGHNT, CDR2 YYREEE (reference sequence). The CDR3 has 12 residues. The CDR3 spells CASSSKGNTIYF. The CDR3 DNA sequence: TGTGCCAGCAGCTCCAAAGGAAACACCATATATTTT.

CDR3 residues: CASSLFGTKNTGELFF. DNA for the CDR3: TGTGCCAGCAGTTTATTCGGGACAAAGAACACCGGGGAGCTGTTTTTT. V gene TRBV28 combines with J gene TRBJ2-2; a possible D gene is TRBD1 (6 bases). The CDR3 contains 16 residues. V dropped 1 base and J dropped 1 base, with 10 bases sitting between them. Germline CDR1 and CDR2: MDHEN and SYDVKM.

V and J are TRBV7-9 and TRBJ2-3, with 11 nucleotides matching TRBD2. There are 15 residues in the CDR3. J was trimmed by 5 bases and V by 4 bases; bases with no gene match: 5. Germline-derived CDR1 and CDR2 are SEHNR and FQNEAQ (reference sequence). CDR3 nucleotides: TGTGCCAGCAGCTCACCCGGGACTAGCGGAGATACGCAGTATTTT. Protein sequence: CASSSPGTSGDTQYF.

The J gene is TRBJ2-1, the V gene TRBV6-1; D remains ambiguous. This CDR3 is 16 amino acids long. Germline CDR1 MNHNS, CDR2 SASEGT. With 2 bases removed from V and 3 bases from J, the gap between germline ends came to 14 bases. The CDR3 region is CASSEWATTLYNEQFF. The CDR3 DNA follows: TGTGCCAGCAGTGAATGGGCGACAACTCTCTACAATGAGCAGTTCTTC.

Only one count was recorded for this clone. V is TRBV5-1 and J is TRBJ2-7; the match to TRBD1 covers 10 bases. Germline V gene data show CDR1 as SGHRS and CDR2 as YFSETQ. Losses at the gene ends were 7 bases for V and 5 bases for J; bases not matched to a gene: 9. The CDR3 has 14 residues. The CDR3: CASGVTGGINEQYF. CDR3 nucleotides: TGCGCCAGCGGCGTGACAGGGGGCATCAACGAGCAGTACTTC.

A single count supports this clone. V is TRBV18 and J is TRBJ2-4; 8 positions match TRBD1. The CDR3 spans 14 residues. The germline CDR1 and CDR2 sequences are KGHSH and LQKENI. V trimming: 3 bases; J trimming: 4 bases; junction bases outside the gene matches: 2. This CDR3 is CASSPDRAKNIQYF. CDR3 coding DNA: TGTGCCAGCTCACCGGACAGGGCTAAAAACATTCAGTACTTC.